This T cell receptor (beta chain) was sequenced during a study of regulatory T cells in long-lasting Graves disease. Notes on the study in general: Those with persistent disease had in common more public clonotypes (fewer than 3,000) than new patients (about 970). Repertoires from persistent disease leaned toward TRBV28, TRBJ1-2 and TRBJ2-5. A limited number of samples was an acknowledged limitation.

This clonotype was detected ten times or more. Its target is unknown. The time point here: newly diagnosed GD, antithyroid drugs for less than 3 months. PBMC RNA served as the TCR library source. Arm-PCR of CDR3 regions with iRepertoire HTBI primers generated TCR beta libraries. TCRdb recomputed calls from the multiplex PCR reads with MiXCR, one row per CDR3 protein. The repertoire has about 310,000 distinct CDR3 sequences, more than 15% of them found once; the top ten carry about 40%. This CDR3 spans 14 amino acids. Germline CDR1 is SGDLS and CDR2 is YYNGEE. The V end was cut by 3 bases, the J end by 7 bases, with 14 bases between.

The origin of this receptor is a female donor with Graves disease. The sequences come from peripheral blood mononuclear cells (PBMCs), collected at new diagnosis, from a patient treated with antithyroid drugs. The V and J genes are TRBV9 and TRBJ2-1; perhaps TRBD2 as D (6 bases). The CDR3 nucleotides are TGTGCCAGCAGCGCCTCCTCGGCGGGGAATGAGCAGTTCTTC. The encoded protein is CASSASSAGNEQFF.